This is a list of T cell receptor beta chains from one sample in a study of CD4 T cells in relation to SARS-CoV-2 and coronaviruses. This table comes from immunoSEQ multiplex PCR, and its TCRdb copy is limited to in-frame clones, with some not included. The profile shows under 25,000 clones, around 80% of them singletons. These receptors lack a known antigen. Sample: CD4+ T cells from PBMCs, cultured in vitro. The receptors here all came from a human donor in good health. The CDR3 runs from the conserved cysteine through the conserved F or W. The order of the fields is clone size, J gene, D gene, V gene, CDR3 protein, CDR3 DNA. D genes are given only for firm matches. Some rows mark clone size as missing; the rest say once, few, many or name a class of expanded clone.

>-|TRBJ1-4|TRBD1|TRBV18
CASSRAGGTNEKLFF
TGTGCCAGCTCACGCGCAGGGGGCACTAATGAAAAACTGTTTTTT
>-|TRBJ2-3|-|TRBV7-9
CASSLTDTQYF
TGTGCCAGCAGCTTAACGGATACGCAGTATTTT
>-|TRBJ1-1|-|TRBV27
CASRPGPGAEAFF
TGTGCCAGCAGACCAGGACCGGGCGCTGAAGCTTTCTTT
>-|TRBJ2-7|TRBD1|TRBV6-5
CASSYRGQYEQYF
TGTGCCAGCAGTTATAGGGGGCAGTACGAGCAGTACTTC
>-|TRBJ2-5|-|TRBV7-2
CASSLGGGKETQYF
TGTGCCAGCAGCTTGGGAGGCGGGAAAGAGACCCAGTACTTC
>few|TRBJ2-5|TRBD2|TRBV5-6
CASSPDSGKVGETQYF
TGTGCCAGCAGCCCAGATAGCGGGAAAGTAGGAGAGACCCAGTACTTC
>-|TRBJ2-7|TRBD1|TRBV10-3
CASRQGGYEQYF
TGTGCCAGCCGACAGGGGGGCTACGAGCAGTACTTC
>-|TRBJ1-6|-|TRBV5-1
CASSLEGRWDSPLHF
TGCGCCAGCAGCTTGGAGGGGCGGTGGGATTCACCCCTCCACTTT
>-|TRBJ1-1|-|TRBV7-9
CASSSSQVSTRTEAFF
TGTGCCAGCAGCTCGTCACAGGTTTCTACGAGGACTGAAGCTTTCTTT
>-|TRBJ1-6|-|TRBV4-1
CASSWGGFSHSPLHF
TGCGCCAGCAGCTGGGGAGGGTTCTCGCATTCACCCCTCCACTTT
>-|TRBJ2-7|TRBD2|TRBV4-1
CASSWASGRGGEQYF
TGCGCCAGCAGCTGGGCTAGCGGGAGAGGGGGCGAGCAGTACTTC
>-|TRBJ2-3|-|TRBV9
CASGFRVSTDTQYF
TGTGCCAGCGGATTCAGGGTTAGCACAGATACGCAGTATTTT
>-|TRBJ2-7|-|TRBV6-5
CASSYSTTGSRYEQYF
TGTGCCAGCAGTTACTCGACCACAGGGAGTAGGTACGAGCAGTACTTC
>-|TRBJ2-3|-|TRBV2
CASREGPDTQYF
TGTGCCAGCAGGGAGGGACCAGATACGCAGTATTTT
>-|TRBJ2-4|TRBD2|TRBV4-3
CASSQEIRTSGKGNIQYF
TGCGCCAGCAGCCAAGAGATCAGGACTAGCGGGAAGGGAAACATTCAGTACTTC
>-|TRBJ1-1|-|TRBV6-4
CASSLDPNTEAFF
TGTGCCAGCAGCCTGGACCCGAACACTGAAGCTTTCTTT
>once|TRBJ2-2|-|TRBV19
CASSIVGAAGELFF
TGTGCCAGTAGTATAGTGGGGGCGGCGGGGGAGCTGTTTTTT
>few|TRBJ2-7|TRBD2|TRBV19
CASSMTSGRAEYEQYF
TGTGCCAGTAGCATGACTAGCGGGAGGGCCGAGTACGAGCAGTACTTC
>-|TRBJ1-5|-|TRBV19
CASSPTGTLGNQPQHF
TGTGCCAGTAGCCCCACGGGGACCCTAGGCAATCAGCCCCAGCATTTT
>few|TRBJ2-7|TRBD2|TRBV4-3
CASSQRSGSSYEQYF
TGCGCCAGCAGCCAACGGAGCGGGAGCTCCTACGAGCAGTACTTC
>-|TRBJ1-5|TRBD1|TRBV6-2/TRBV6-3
CASSYSRDRGNQPQHF
TGTGCCAGCAGTTACTCCCGGGACAGGGGCAATCAGCCCCAGCATTTT
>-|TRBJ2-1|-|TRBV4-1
CASSPPRGSSYNEQFF
TGCGCCAGCAGCCCACCCCGGGGGAGCTCCTACAATGAGCAGTTCTTC
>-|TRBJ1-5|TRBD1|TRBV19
CASSAGQGPQHF
TGTGCCAGTAGTGCGGGACAGGGCCCCCAGCATTTT